A selection of T cell receptor beta chains follows, all from one sample in a study of early T cells in non-severe SARS-CoV-2 infection. TCRdb fed the 5' RACE reads into MiXCR, producing one record per CDR3 protein. The sample contains 50,000 or so distinct CDR3 sequences, about 13% of which appear only once. The source material was whole blood. The receptor source for this set is an adult who was a healthcare worker with PCR-confirmed SARS-CoV-2 infection or an uninfected control (not recorded which). The CDR3 runs from the conserved cysteine through the conserved F or W. Fields, in order: clone size, J gene, D gene, V gene, CDR3 DNA, CDR3 protein. The D gene is left open where the match is weak. The listing skips clone size in some rows; elsewhere it reads once, few, many or a size class.

>few|TRBJ2-3|TRBD2|TRBV3-1
TGTGCCAGCAGCCGACTAGCGGGAGATACGCAGTATTTT
CASSRLAGDTQYF
>many|TRBJ1-1|NA|TRBV12-5
TGTGCTAGTGCTGTGGAGGGCTGGGGGGCTGAAGCTTTCTTT
CASAVEGWGAEAFF
>few|TRBJ1-1|NA|TRBV10-2
TGCGCTACCAAAGTAGGGGTCACCACTGAAGCTTTCTTT
CATKVGVTTEAFF
>many|TRBJ2-4|TRBD1|TRBV7-9
TGTGCCAGCAGCCTGGACAGGGGAGGGAACATTCAGTACTTC
CASSLDRGGNIQYF
>few|TRBJ2-4|TRBD2|TRBV7-2
TGTGCCAGCAGCCTAGAAGGGACTAGCATCCAAAACATTCAGTACTTC
CASSLEGTSIQNIQYF
>NA|TRBJ2-2|TRBD1|TRBV6-6
TGTGCCAGCAGTTGGGACAGCCGAAACACCGGGGAGCTGTTTTTT
CASSWDSRNTGELFF
>many|TRBJ1-5|NA|TRBV9
TGTGCCAGCAGCGTAGAAGGGGATAGTAATCAGCCCCAGCATTTT
CASSVEGDSNQPQHF
>many|TRBJ1-1|NA|TRBV15
TGTGCCACCAGCAGAGATCTGAACACTCCGAACACTGAAGCTTTCTTT
CATSRDLNTPNTEAFF
>many|TRBJ1-5|NA|TRBV30
TGTGCCTGGAGAGCCCAGGGCAATCAGCCCCAGCATTTT
CAWRAQGNQPQHF
>many|TRBJ2-3|NA|TRBV28
TGTGCCAGCAGTTTAAGGAAAGATACGCAGTATTTT
CASSLRKDTQYF
>many|TRBJ1-1|NA|TRBV6-9
TGTGCCAGCAGTCCCTTGGGGGGCGGAGAGACTGAAGCTTTCTTT
CASSPLGGGETEAFF
>NA|TRBJ2-7|NA|TRBV2
TGTGCCAGCAGCCCCGCGGGGGCGAGGGAGCAGTACTTC
CASSPAGAREQYF
>NA|TRBJ2-7|NA|TRBV20-1
TGCAGTGCTAGATCCCTACAACCCCGTATCGACGAGCAGTACTTC
CSARSLQPRIDEQYF
>NA|TRBJ2-3|TRBD2|TRBV29-1
TGCAGCGTTGAAAGACTAGCGGGAGCAGATACGCAGTATTTT
CSVERLAGADTQYF
>many|TRBJ1-2|NA|TRBV13
TGTGCCAGCAGCCGCGGGCCTTATGGCTACACCTTC
CASSRGPYGYTF
>many|TRBJ1-5|NA|TRBV19
TGTGCCAGTAGTATGATTGGGCCCTACTACAATCAGCCCCAGCATTTT
CASSMIGPYYNQPQHF
>many|TRBJ1-2|NA|TRBV12-3/TRBV12-4
TGTGCCAGCAGACGGCAGGGGTGGAACTATGGCTACACCTTC
CASRRQGWNYGYTF
>NA|TRBJ1-6|TRBD1|TRBV11-2
TGTGCCAGCAGCTTAGTACAGGGGAATTCACCCCTCCACTTT
CASSLVQGNSPLHF
>many|TRBJ1-1|NA|TRBV29-1
TGCAGCGTTGACGGAGGACAAGGGTACACTGAAGCTTTCTTT
CSVDGGQGYTEAFF
>many|TRBJ1-2|NA|TRBV18
TGTGCCAGCTCCCCCGCGGGACGAGGGAACTATGGCTACACCTTC
CASSPAGRGNYGYTF
>many|TRBJ1-2|NA|TRBV12-3/TRBV12-4
TGTGCCAGCAGTTTAAGTAACTATGGCTACACCTTC
CASSLSNYGYTF
>NA|TRBJ2-7|TRBD2|TRBV28
TGTACCAGCACGCGCAATGGACTAGCGGATAACTACGAGCAGTACTTC
CTSTRNGLADNYEQYF
>few|TRBJ1-5|NA|TRBV7-9
TGTGCCAGCAGCTTAGTGGGACGGGCGCGCGATCAGCCCCAGCATTTT
CASSLVGRARDQPQHF
>few|TRBJ1-4|NA|TRBV7-2
TGTGCCAGCAGCCCTAACCACGCTGAAAAACTGTTTTTT
CASSPNHAEKLFF
>NA|TRBJ1-1|NA|TRBV7-9
TGTGCCAGCAGCTTAGGCCCAGTGAACACTGAAGCTTTCTTT
CASSLGPVNTEAFF